This TCR beta chain was recorded in a study of blood T cell repertoires in COVID-19. Whole-study context: Samples representing acute and convalescent COVID-19 were sourced from the United States, Italy and Spain.

Original analysis: Reference gene primers were amplified, and this amplification served to estimate nucleated cell counts. Profiled with immunoSEQ multiplex PCR; TCRdb holds only in-frame clones, not every one. V, J and clone size derive from that table, while D and trimming were established from the DNA sequence. In the table there are roughly 41,000 clones, 88% of which are singletons. The sequenced sample was peripheral blood. This sequence was found in a human donor in a cohort sampled during active COVID-19.

CDR3 loop: CASSSGQGARYEQYF. DNA of the CDR3: TGTGCCAGCAGCTCTGGACAGGGGGCTCGCTACGAGCAGTACTTC. The chain uses TRBV7-6 and TRBJ2-7, with TRBD1 identical over 11 bases. J lost 3 bases, V lost 4 bases, and 5 bases had no gene match. Germline V gene data show CDR1 as SGHVS and CDR2 as FNYEAQ. The CDR3 loop spans 15 amino acids.